These 2 T cell receptor beta chains originate from one sample sequenced in a study of shared clonotypes between healthy human individuals. Clones were sequenced by immunoSEQ multiplex PCR, and TCRdb holds only the in-frame ones, with some missing. The sample includes fewer than 650,000 clones, around 78% of them seen just once. Material for sequencing was PBMCs. The receptors shown here come from a middle-aged woman in good health. Some clones in this sample may be carry-over from other donors' samples.

The chain recombines TRBV7-2 with TRBJ2-7; no clear D gene. Deletions cut 5 bases from V and 0 bases from J, with 14 bases between. This CDR3 has 15 residues. CDR1 SGHTA and CDR2 FQGNSA come from the germline V gene. CDR3 nucleotide sequence: TGTGCCAGCAGCCAAGATTTTCGCGGCTCCTACGAGCAGTACTTC. It is translated as CASSQDFRGSYEQYF.

The genes are TRBV11-3 and TRBJ2-4; a weak D match, TRBD2 (5 bases). Trimming pared 0 bases from V and 7 bases from J, leaving 13 bases between. This CDR3 is 15 amino acids long. The V gene's germline CDR1 is SGHNT and CDR2 YENEEA. CDR3 sequence: CASSLDSQSGNIQYF. As DNA, the CDR3 is TGTGCCAGCAGCTTAGATTCACAGAGCGGTAACATTCAGTACTTC.